Below, 19 T cell receptor beta chains from the same sample are listed, as sequenced in a study of T cells in Graves' hyperthyroidism and ophthalmopathy. TCR beta CDR3 regions were amplified from RNA. Primed by the HTBI set, a first-round RT-PCR was run on the TCR CDR3. TCRdb analysed the multiplex PCR reads with MiXCR anew, one entry per CDR3 protein. The sample carries more than 500,000 distinct CDR3 sequences, approximately 16% recorded once. Sequenced: blood. The receptors derive from a woman under 40 with Graves' ophthalmopathy.

The V call is TRBV28, the J call TRBJ2-7, with 7 nucleotides matching TRBD1. J lost 5 bases, V lost 6 bases, and 13 bases had no gene match. The CDR3 sequence is 15 residues long. Germline-derived CDR1 and CDR2 are MDHEN and SYDVKM. CDR3 in amino acids: CASSPSDRPWDEQYF. The CDR3 DNA reads as TGTGCCAGCAGCCCCTCGGACAGGCCCTGGGACGAGCAGTACTTC.

This chain connects TRBV20-1 to TRBJ1-2, with 7 nucleotides matching TRBD1. Trimming removed 4 bases from V and 8 bases from J; junction bases left unmatched: 7. Germline lookup yields CDR1 DFQATT and CDR2 SNEGSKA (reference sequence). There are 12 residues in the CDR3. CDR3 residues: CSAIQGTGGYTF. The CDR3 nucleotides read TGCAGTGCTATACAGGGGACGGGCGGCTACACCTTC.

The table lists this clonotype with a count of one. The rearrangement uses TRBV7-2 and TRBJ2-1; weak D call: TRBD2 (6 bases). The ends were cut back, 2 bases at V and 0 bases at J, with 11 bases in the middle. The germline CDR1 and CDR2 sequences are SGHTA and FQGNSA. The CDR3 is made up of 16 amino acids. CDR3 loop: CASSLYAGRSYNEQFF. The CDR3 DNA reads TGTGCCAGCAGCTTATACGCGGGACGCTCCTACAATGAGCAGTTCTTC.

At least ten counts were recorded for this clonotype. The V gene is TRBV2, the J gene TRBJ1-5; tentative D call: TRBD1 (5 bases). This CDR3 region has 14 residues. Germline lookup yields CDR1 SNHLY and CDR2 FYNNEI. Trimming removed 8 bases from V and 6 bases from J, with 17 bases in between. This CDR3 is CASGWGLNGQPQHF. CDR3 sequence (DNA): TGTGCCAGCGGCTGGGGCTTGAACGGTCAGCCCCAGCATTTT. The whole variable domain, remainder taken from reference TRBV2 and TRBJ1-5, is EPEVTQTPSHQVTQMGQEVILRCVPISNHLYFYWYRQILGQKVEFLVSFYNNEISEKSEIFDDQFSVERPDGSNFTLKIRSTKLEDSAMYFCASGWGLNGQPQHFGDGTRLSIL.

This clonotype has at least ten counts. CDR3 loop: CASSLRGGMWAFF. CDR3 sequence (DNA): TGTGCCAGCAGTCTACGTGGGGGGATGTGGGCTTTCTTT. The rearrangement links TRBV12-3 or TRBV12-4 to TRBJ1-1; possible D gene TRBD1, 5 bases. CDR3 length: 13 amino acids. V was shortened by 5 bases and J by 11 bases, with 18 bases between the two germline ends.

The rearrangement joins TRBV18 to TRBJ1-2; D not certain. Trimming cost V 3 bases and J 6 bases, with 8 bases left between them. Germline V CDR1 and CDR2: KGHSH, LQKENI. The CDR3 loop spans 12 amino acids. The CDR3 nucleotides are TGTGCCAGCTCACCTGGCGATGATGGCTACACCTTC. Translated, it gives CASSPGDDGYTF.

This chain joins TRBV7-2 and TRBJ2-5; D assignment may be TRBD1 or TRBD2 (6 bases each). The ends were cut back, 3 bases at V and 5 bases at J, with 13 bases in the middle. Germline lookup yields CDR1 SGHTA and CDR2 FQGNSA. The CDR3 consists of 14 residues. In DNA form, the CDR3 reads TGTGCCAGCAGCTTCGGGGGCCCGAGGGAGACCCAGTACTTC. It translates to CASSFGGPRETQYF.

The J gene is TRBJ2-7, the V gene TRBV11-2, with 11 positions matching TRBD2. V shed 1 base, J shed 2 bases, and the junction held 7 bases outside the gene matches. The CDR3 is made up of 17 amino acids. Per the germline V gene, CDR1 is SGHAT and CDR2 is FQNNGV. Here the CDR3 DNA reads TGTGCCAGCAGCTTAGTGGTAGCGGGAGGGCCCGCCTACGAGCAGTACTTC. Its translation is CASSLVVAGGPAYEQYF. Filled out from reference TRBV11-2 and TRBJ2-7, the complete variable domain reads EAGVAQSPRYKIIEKRQSVAFWCNPISGHATLYWYQQILGQGPKLLIQFQNNGVVDDSQLPKDRFSAERLKGVDSTLKIQPAKLEDSAVYLCASSLVVAGGPAYEQYFGPGTRLTVT.

The chain links TRBV20-1 to TRBJ1-6; D gene ambiguous. V shed 3 bases and J shed 7 bases, with 10 bases lying between them. CDR3 length: 13 amino acids. Germline CDR1 reads DFQATT; CDR2 reads SNEGSKA (reference sequence). CDR3 coding DNA: TGCAGTGCTAGCACCAACAGCAATTCACCCCTCCACTTT. It is translated as CSASTNSNSPLHF.

This clonotype was detected many times. V and J are TRBV18 and TRBJ2-1, with 7 bases lining up with TRBD1. The V gene's germline CDR1 is KGHSH and CDR2 LQKENI. The CDR3 runs 13 residues. V shed 3 bases and J 6 bases; nucleotides not matched to a gene: 2. The CDR3 nucleotides are TGTGCCAGCTCACCGTCAGGGGGCAATGAGCAGTTCTTC. Protein product: CASSPSGGNEQFF.

This clonotype was counted at least ten times. The CDR3 reads CAWALTVTTEAFF. CDR3 nucleotide sequence: TGTGCCTGGGCGTTGACAGTGACCACTGAAGCTTTCTTT. The chain carries TRBV30 and TRBJ1-1, with D possibly matching TRBD1 (5 bases). Germline assignment: CDR1 GTSNPN and CDR2 SVGIG (reference sequence). The CDR3 runs to 13 residues. Trimming took off 5 bases at V and 4 bases at J, with 14 bases between the two ends.

The table lists this clonotype with many counts. The gene calls are TRBV12-3 or TRBV12-4 and TRBJ2-1; a weak D match, TRBD2 (5 bases). V shed 7 bases and J shed 2 bases, with 12 bases lying between them. CDR3 size: 14 residues. The CDR3 DNA reads TGTGCCAGCAATCGACTATTGGCCTACAATGAGCAGTTCTTC. This sequence encodes CASNRLLAYNEQFF.

In this sample, this clonotype turned up many times. The chain carries TRBV28 and TRBJ2-6; D is unclear. Germline V CDR1 and CDR2: MDHEN, SYDVKM. V was clipped by 2 bases and J by 4 bases, with 9 bases between them. The CDR3 is 15 amino acids. DNA for the CDR3: TGTGCCAGCAGTTTAATGGGGAACGGGGCCAACGTCCTGACTTTC. Residues: CASSLMGNGANVLTF.

Ten or more counts support this clonotype. V gene TRBV5-1 combines with J gene TRBJ2-4, with D possibly matching TRBD1 (6 bases). V lost 4 bases and J 7 bases, leaving 15 bases between the germline ends. Germline CDR1 and CDR2: SGHRS and YFSETQ. CDR3 length: 14 residues. CDR3 residues: CASSAGQSGNIQYF. In nucleotides, the CDR3 is TGCGCCAGCAGCGCTGGACAGTCTGGGAACATTCAGTACTTC. Drawing the rest from reference TRBV5-1 and TRBJ2-4, the complete variable domain is KAGVTQTPRYLIKTRGQQVTLSCSPISGHRSVSWYQQTPGQGLQFLFEYFSETQRNKGNFPGRFSGRQFSNSRSEMNVSTLELGDSALYLCASSAGQSGNIQYFGAGTRLSVL.

The chain uses TRBV5-6 and TRBJ1-2; unclear D gene. The CDR3 has 13 residues. CDR1 and CDR2 (germline): SGHDT, YYEEEE. The V and J ends lost 4 bases and 4 bases respectively, with 11 bases between them. CDR3 sequence reads: CASSPPHSYGYTF. Written as DNA, the CDR3 is TGTGCCAGCAGCCCGCCTCATAGCTATGGCTACACCTTC.

The chain recombines TRBV28 with TRBJ2-7; 7 nucleotides agree with TRBD2. Germline V gives CDR1 MDHEN, CDR2 SYDVKM. CDR3 size: 14 residues. Trimming took 3 bases from V and 4 from J; bases not matched to a gene: 6. The CDR3 reads CASSFDGRSYEQYF. The CDR3, as DNA: TGTGCCAGCAGTTTTGACGGGAGGTCGTACGAGCAGTACTTC. Full variable domain (outside the CDR3, taken from reference TRBV28 and TRBJ2-7): DVKVTQSSRYLVKRTGEKVFLECVQDMDHENMFWYRQDPGLGLRLIYFSYDVKMKEKGDIPEGYSVSREKKERFSLILESASTNQTSMYLCASSFDGRSYEQYFGPGTRLTVT.

This clonotype ranks as medium-sized. V is TRBV12-3 or TRBV12-4 and J is TRBJ2-5, with TRBD1 identical over 7 bases. V shed 3 bases and J 2 bases; nucleotides not matched to a gene: 12. CDR3 length: 17 amino acids. This chain's CDR3 is CASSFKGAQPLQETQYF. In DNA form, the CDR3 reads TGTGCCAGCAGTTTTAAGGGGGCCCAACCACTACAAGAGACCCAGTACTTC.

In its sample, this clonotype was seen many times. The chain has TRBV11-2 and TRBJ2-7; tentative D call: TRBD2 (5 bases). V lost 4 bases and J 3 bases, leaving 19 bases between the germline ends. Germline assignment: CDR1 SGHAT and CDR2 FQNNGV. The CDR3 loop spans 16 amino acids. In DNA form, the CDR3 reads TGTGCCAGCAGCTCATTGGGGAGACGGACCCACTACGAGCAGTACTTC. Its protein product is CASSSLGRRTHYEQYF.

Ten or more counts support this clonotype. This rearrangement joins TRBV29-1 to TRBJ2-1, with D maybe TRBD2 (6 bases). Per the germline V gene, CDR1 is SQVTM and CDR2 is ANQGSEA. The V gene lost 0 bases and the J gene lost 0 bases, with 15 bases spanning the gap. The length of the CDR3 is 17 residues. CDR3 bases: TGCAGCGTTGAAGATCCCAAGAGGAGGGCCTCCTACAATGAGCAGTTCTTC. Encoded protein: CSVEDPKRRASYNEQFF.